What follows is one TCR beta chain and its context. As yet, its antigen is unknown. An end of the junction does not agree with germline; a read error may underlie this. The source of the sample is a study of molecular identifiers for immune sequencing clone quantification. Study-level points and caveats: Effector cells had over 97% of their molecules in clones above 20 RNA copies, while naive cells had under 1%.

CDR1 is MNHEY, CDR2 SMNVEV, per germline (reference sequence). This CDR3 spans 11 amino acids. Previously described methods and listed TCR primers were used for bulk TCR libraries. TCRdb called the PCR reads again in MiXCR, with one record for every CDR3 protein. The repertoire holds about 630,000 distinct CDR3 sequences, over 25% seen once, with roughly 0.83% in the top ten. Sample: naive CD8+ T cells from blood, with Jurkat cell RNA spiked in. Documented subset: FACS-sorted CD8+CD4-CCR7+CD45RA+ naive T cells. The V and J genes are TRBV27 and TRBJ2-2; D remains unclear. This TCR was recovered from a human donor in good health. Some libraries in this study had Jurkat cell RNA spiked in. The CDR3 DNA reads TGTGCCAGCAGTTCATCCGGGCAGCTGTTTTTT. It is translated as CASSSSGQLFF.